The 12 T cell receptor beta chains below were found in one sample sequenced in a study of blood T cells in healthy people across ages. A sample-barcoded 5' primer and a J-beta primer mix were used in a second PCR of roughly 6 to 12 cycles. TCRdb independently ran MiXCR on the 5' RACE reads; one entry per CDR3 protein. The sample has some 1,500,000 distinct CDR3 sequences; about 42% are singletons. Sequencing used blood. These receptors were taken from a woman aged 18-30 years in good health.

The chain combines TRBV20-1 with TRBJ2-3; D may be TRBD1 or TRBD2 (6 bases each). Trimming left V 6 bases short and J 2 bases short, with 12 bases between. Per germline, CDR1 DFQATT and CDR2 SNEGSKA (reference sequence). There are 13 residues in the CDR3. CDR3 region: CSATGGNTDTQYF. DNA of the CDR3: TGCAGTGCCACCGGGGGCAACACAGATACGCAGTATTTT.

The V and J genes are TRBV12-3 or TRBV12-4 and TRBJ1-2; D gene uncertain. The CDR3 is 11 amino acids. Between the trimmed V and J ends, which lost 4 bases and 8 bases, there was a span of 8 bases. CDR3 region: CASSWEGGYTF. CDR3 DNA sequence: TGTGCCAGCAGTTGGGAAGGCGGCTACACCTTC.

This clonotype was counted a few times. The rearrangement links TRBV7-9 to TRBJ2-5; perhaps TRBD1 as D (5 bases). Germline CDR1 reads SEHNR; CDR2 reads FQNEAQ (reference sequence). The CDR3 extends over 12 amino acids. Trimming cost V 6 bases and J 3 bases, with 8 bases left between them. In DNA, the CDR3 is TGTGCCAGCAGACAGGTAGAAGAGACCCAGTACTTC. Protein: CASRQVEETQYF.

The rearrangement uses TRBV20-1 and TRBJ1-4; TRBD1 is a possible D gene (5 bases). CDR3 length equals 14 residues. In germline, CDR1 is DFQATT, CDR2 SNEGSKA (reference sequence). V lost 2 bases, J lost 0 bases, and 7 bases lay in between. CDR3 amino acids: CSARKGPTNEKLFF. CDR3 nucleotides: TGCAGTGCTAGAAAGGGGCCAACTAATGAAAAACTGTTTTTT.

The J gene is TRBJ2-6, the V gene TRBV6-1; unclear D gene. The germline V gene encodes CDR1 MNHNS and CDR2 SASEGT. The CDR3 spans 13 residues. The V end lost 6 bases, the J end lost 8 bases, and 11 bases lay between the germline ends. The CDR3 region is CASRSLGTNVLTF. In DNA form, the CDR3 reads TGTGCCAGCAGGTCGCTGGGGACCAACGTCCTGACTTTC.

This chain uses TRBV4-3 with TRBJ2-1; 9 bases are shared with TRBD2. Germline CDR1 reads LGHNA; CDR2 reads YSLEER. V was pared by 0 bases and J by 0 bases, with 12 bases of the junction left unmatched. The CDR3 sequence is 20 residues long. The CDR3 here is CASSQERSLAGPLSYNEQFF. As DNA, the CDR3 is TGCGCCAGCAGCCAAGAAAGGAGTCTAGCGGGACCCCTCTCCTACAATGAGCAGTTCTTC.

The rearrangement links TRBV2 to TRBJ1-2, with TRBD1 identical over 9 bases. CDR3 length: 15 residues. Trimming cost V 3 bases and J 7 bases; bases outside gene matches: 9. Germline V gene data show CDR1 as SNHLY and CDR2 as FYNNEI. This chain's CDR3 is CASSELGQGLSGYTF. The CDR3 nucleotides read TGTGCCAGCAGTGAGTTGGGACAGGGCCTCAGTGGCTACACCTTC.

This clonotype appeared a few times. The chain carries TRBV7-2 and TRBJ2-5; no clear D gene. V lost 6 bases and J lost 1, with 6 bases in between. Germline V gene sequence: CDR1 SGHTA, CDR2 FQGNSA. The CDR3 is 12 amino acids. The CDR3 DNA is TGTGCCAGCAGGTTTACCCAAGAGACCCAGTACTTC. It specifies CASRFTQETQYF.

The genes are TRBV7-9 and TRBJ1-4, with 9 nucleotides matching TRBD1. V lost 5 bases, J lost 1 base, and 2 bases stayed unmatched. Germline V lookup: CDR1 SEHNR, CDR2 FQNEAQ (reference sequence). The CDR3 is 15 residues long. The CDR3, as DNA: TGTGCCAGCAGCCCGGACAGGGGAACTAATGAAAAACTGTTTTTT. Its translation: CASSPDRGTNEKLFF.

This clonotype was counted between two and nine times. The J gene is TRBJ2-3, the V gene TRBV5-1; 8 nucleotides match TRBD2. This CDR3 contains 18 residues. Germline trimming cut 0 bases from V and 0 bases from J; bases unmatched to any gene: 9. Germline values: CDR1 SGHRS, CDR2 YFSETQ. The CDR3 DNA is TGCGCCAGCAGCTTGGCCAACGGGGGGGCCCAAAGCACAGATACGCAGTATTTT. Its protein is CASSLANGGAQSTDTQYF.

This clonotype was found many times. The chain is built from TRBV6-5 and TRBJ2-4; maybe TRBD2 (6 bases). CDR1 and CDR2 from the germline V gene are MNHEY and SVGAGI. V lost 6 bases to trimming and J lost 1 base, with 10 bases between them. The CDR3 covers 14 residues. Here the CDR3 reads CASSPGGAKNIQYF. Here the CDR3 DNA reads TGTGCCAGCAGCCCTGGGGGGGCCAAAAACATTCAGTACTTC.

The V and J genes are TRBV7-9 and TRBJ2-3; no firm D call. Per germline, CDR1 SEHNR and CDR2 FQNEAQ (reference sequence). Trimming pared 5 bases from V and 4 bases from J, leaving 13 bases between. The length of the CDR3 is 14 residues. The CDR3 spells CASSVVRLSDTQYF. In nucleotides, the CDR3 is TGTGCCAGCAGCGTAGTTCGGCTATCAGATACGCAGTATTTT.